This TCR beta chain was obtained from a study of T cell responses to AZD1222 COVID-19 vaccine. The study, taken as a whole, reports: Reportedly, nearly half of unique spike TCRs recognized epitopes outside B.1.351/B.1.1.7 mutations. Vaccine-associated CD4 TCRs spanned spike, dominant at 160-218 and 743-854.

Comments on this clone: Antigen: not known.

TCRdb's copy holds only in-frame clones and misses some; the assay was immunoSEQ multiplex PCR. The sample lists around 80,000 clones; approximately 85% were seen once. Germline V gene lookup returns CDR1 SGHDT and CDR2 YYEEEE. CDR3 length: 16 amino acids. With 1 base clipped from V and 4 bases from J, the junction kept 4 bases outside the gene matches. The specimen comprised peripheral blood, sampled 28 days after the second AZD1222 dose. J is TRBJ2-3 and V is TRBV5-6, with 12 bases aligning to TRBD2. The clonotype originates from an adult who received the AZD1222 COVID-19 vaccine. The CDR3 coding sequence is TGTGCCAGCAGCTTGATGTCTAGCGGGGGGGCAGATACGCAGTATTTT. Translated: CASSLMSSGGADTQYF.